Below are 9 T cell receptor beta chains sequenced from a single sample in a study of blood T cell repertoires in COVID-19. Assay used: immunoSEQ multiplex PCR; TCRdb lists only in-frame clones, some missing. The data hold about 50,000 clones, with approximately 83% observed a single time. Sequencing input: peripheral blood. The receptors originated from a human donor in a cohort sampled during active COVID-19.

The chain joins TRBV2 to TRBJ2-2; D gene uncertain. This CDR3 spans 11 amino acids. Trimming took 6 bases from V and 6 from J, leaving 5 bases between them. CDR1 SNHLY and CDR2 FYNNEI come from the germline V gene. In DNA, the CDR3 is TGTGCCAGCAGCCTCCCCGGGGAGCTGTTTTTT. Translated, it gives CASSLPGELFF.

The J gene is TRBJ2-1, the V gene TRBV19; D remains unclear. Germline V gene sequence: CDR1 LNHDA, CDR2 SQIVND (reference sequence). This CDR3 has 15 amino acids. Between the trimmed V and J ends, which lost 3 bases and 4 bases, there was a span of 13 bases. CDR3 sequence (DNA): TGTGCCAGTAGTATTGCCGTTAATGAGTACAATGAGCAGTTCTTC. This codes for CASSIAVNEYNEQFF. The full variable domain, its missing parts supplied by reference TRBV19 and TRBJ2-1, is DGGITQSPKYLFRKEGQNVTLSCEQNLNHDAMYWYRQDPGQGLRLIYYSQIVNDFQKGDIAEGYSVSREKKESFPLTVTSAQKNPTAFYLCASSIAVNEYNEQFFGPGTRLTVL.

V is TRBV2 and J is TRBJ1-4; 7 bases agree with TRBD1. Losses at the gene ends were 3 bases for V and 7 bases for J; bases not matched to a gene: 5. There are 14 residues in the CDR3. Germline-derived CDR1 and CDR2 are SNHLY and FYNNEI. The CDR3 sequence: CASSDNRDSEKLFF. The CDR3 nucleotides read TGTGCCAGCAGTGATAACCGGGACAGTGAAAAACTGTTTTTT.

V is TRBV28 and J is TRBJ1-3; TRBD1 might be the D (6 bases). The CDR3 is 14 amino acids. In germline, CDR1 is MDHEN, CDR2 SYDVKM. V lost 5 bases to trimming and J lost 2 bases, with 10 bases between them. The CDR3 DNA reads TGTGCCAGCAGTGCACAGGGCGCTGGAAACACCATATATTTT. Its protein product is CASSAQGAGNTIYF.

The chain carries TRBV5-6 and TRBJ2-2; possible D gene TRBD2, 5 bases. The CDR3 is made up of 15 amino acids. Trimming removed 0 bases from V and 6 bases from J, with 12 bases in between. Germline V gene sequence: CDR1 SGHDT, CDR2 YYEEEE. CDR3 in DNA: TGTGCCAGCAGCTTGGCCGGGATTGACGCCGGGGAGCTGTTTTTT. Residues: CASSLAGIDAGELFF.

V usage is TRBV11-2 and J usage is TRBJ1-6; D call uncertain. Germline CDR1 is SGHAT and CDR2 is FQNNGV. This CDR3 comprises 15 residues. The ends were cut back, 5 bases at V and 9 bases at J, with 17 bases in the middle. CDR3 bases: TGTGCCAGCAGCCAGCAGGCCCCATCAGGTTCACCCCTCCACTTT. Translation gives CASSQQAPSGSPLHF.

V and J are TRBV13 and TRBJ2-1; the match to TRBD2 covers 8 bases. V shed 5 bases, J shed 15 bases, and the junction held 12 bases outside the gene matches. Germline V gives CDR1 PRHDT, CDR2 FYEKMQ (reference sequence). The CDR3 has 13 amino acids. The CDR3 coding sequence is TGTGCCAGCAGCGTGGGACTAGTAGACGCCCCGTTCTTC. Amino acid sequence: CASSVGLVDAPFF.

Only one count was recorded for this clone. This sequence joins TRBV30 and TRBJ1-6; no reliable D call. The germline V gene encodes CDR1 GTSNPN and CDR2 SVGIG (reference sequence). The CDR3 covers 14 residues. With 7 bases removed from V and 12 bases from J, the gap between germline ends came to 22 bases. CDR3 sequence: CAYVTWVGEKPLHF. CDR3 nucleotides: TGTGCCTACGTTACTTGGGTTGGAGAAAAACCCCTCCACTTT.

This sequence joins TRBV5-4 and TRBJ2-6; weak D call: TRBD2 (5 bases). The CDR3 is 15 residues long. Germline V gene data show CDR1 as SGHNT and CDR2 as YYREEE (reference sequence). The V and J ends lost 2 bases and 0 bases respectively, with 6 bases between them. The CDR3 sequence: CASSFEGSGANVLTF. CDR3 nucleotide sequence: TGTGCCAGCAGCTTCGAGGGCTCTGGGGCCAACGTCCTGACTTTC.